One sample yielded the 26 T cell receptor beta chains listed below, sequenced in a study of technical replicates of blood from several donors. The data were produced by immunoSEQ multiplex PCR, yet TCRdb's version contains in-frame clones alone and is incomplete. The table lists tens of thousands of clones, 95% to 97% of them singletons. The source material was T cells isolated from PBMCs. The source of these receptors is a human donor in good health.

The J gene is TRBJ1-2, the V gene TRBV6-5; D perhaps matches TRBD1 (6 bases). Trimming left V 6 bases short and J 4 bases short, with 6 bases between. The CDR3 covers 11 residues. Germline loops: CDR1 MNHEY, CDR2 SVGAGI. In nucleotides, the CDR3 is TGTGCCAGCAGGGACAGCTATGGCTACACCTTC. It yields the protein CASRDSYGYTF.

The rearrangement links TRBV6-1 to TRBJ2-5; no clear D gene. Trimming cost V 4 bases and J 2 bases, with 8 bases left between them. The germline CDR1 and CDR2 sequences are MNHNS and SASEGT. CDR3 length: 13 residues. DNA for the CDR3: TGTGCCAGCAGTGTGGGCCCTCAAGAGACCCAGTACTTC. Residues: CASSVGPQETQYF.

The chain is built from TRBV11-2 and TRBJ2-1, with 11 bases identical to TRBD2. V was pared by 3 bases and J by 3 bases, with 4 bases of the junction left unmatched. The germline gives CDR1 SGHAT, CDR2 FQNNGV. This CDR3 spans 16 amino acids. In DNA form, the CDR3 reads TGTGCCAGCAGCTTGCCGACTAGCGGGGTCTACAATGAGCAGTTCTTC. Its protein product is CASSLPTSGVYNEQFF.

The rearrangement joins TRBV5-1 to TRBJ2-1; 10 positions agree with TRBD2. The germline V gene has CDR1 SGHRS and CDR2 YFSETQ. The CDR3 has 15 amino acids. The V and J ends lost 1 base and 4 bases, in that order; junction bases with no gene match: 2. CDR3 DNA: TGCGCCAGCAGCTTGACTAGCGGGAAATACAATGAGCAGTTCTTC. This gives the protein CASSLTSGKYNEQFF.

The rearrangement uses TRBV19 and TRBJ1-2; D gene uncertain. Per germline, CDR1 LNHDA and CDR2 SQIVND (reference sequence). Deletions cut 7 bases from V and 6 bases from J, with 18 bases between. The CDR3 sequence is 14 residues long. The CDR3, as DNA: TGTGCCAGTACCATCCTAGACCGCGCCCATGGCTACACCTTC. Translation gives CASTILDRAHGYTF.

This CDR3 reads CASGRGSGEQYF. The CDR3 nucleotides are TGTGCCAGCGGCCGGGGGAGTGGGGAGCAGTACTTC. The rearrangement joins TRBV28 to TRBJ2-7; maybe TRBD2 (6 bases). The CDR3 is 12 residues long. Germline CDR1 reads MDHEN; CDR2 reads SYDVKM. The V end lost 8 bases, the J end lost 7 bases, and 15 bases lay between the germline ends.

The chain couples TRBV29-1 to TRBJ1-1, with D perhaps matching TRBD1 (6 bases). Trimming cost V 5 bases and J 5 bases, with 9 bases left between them. The CDR3 totals 11 residues. From germline, CDR1 is SQVTM and CDR2 ANQGSEA. The CDR3 nucleotides read TGCAGCGTTTCACAGGGAACTGAAGCTTTCTTT. Protein product: CSVSQGTEAFF.

V gene TRBV10-3 combines with J gene TRBJ2-7; 12 positions match TRBD2. Trimming cost V 10 bases and J 5 bases; bases outside gene matches: 12. Germline V lookup: CDR1 ENHRY, CDR2 SYGVKD. The CDR3 consists of 15 residues. CDR3 DNA sequence: TGTGCCACCAGAGGACTAGCGGGACCTAGAAACGAGCAGTACTTC. Amino acid sequence: CATRGLAGPRNEQYF.

V is TRBV5-4 and J is TRBJ2-1; tentative D call: TRBD2 (5 bases). The CDR3 spans 14 residues. Germline V lookup: CDR1 SGHNT, CDR2 YYREEE (reference sequence). V dropped 4 bases and J dropped 0 bases, with 8 bases sitting between them. CDR3 amino acids: CASSEGSSYNEQFF. The CDR3 nucleotides are TGTGCCAGCAGCGAGGGAAGCTCCTACAATGAGCAGTTCTTC.

The chain couples TRBV5-4 to TRBJ2-3; 8 nucleotides match TRBD1. CDR3 length equals 16 residues. After removal of 4 bases from V and 0 bases from J, the junction contained 7 bases not matched to a gene. Germline CDR1 reads SGHNT; CDR2 reads YYREEE (reference sequence). This chain's CDR3 is CASSRPGTGSTDTQYF. Written as DNA, the CDR3 is TGTGCCAGCAGCCGACCCGGGACAGGAAGCACAGATACGCAGTATTTT.

This chain uses TRBV6-5 with TRBJ1-1; a possible D gene is TRBD1 (6 bases). V was clipped by 6 bases and J by 1 base, with 15 bases between them. The CDR3 has 15 amino acids. Per the germline V gene, CDR1 is MNHEY and CDR2 is SVGAGI. The CDR3, as DNA: TGTGCCAGCAGACCCGAGGGGGATGGGAACACTGAAGCTTTCTTT. Its translation is CASRPEGDGNTEAFF.

This chain uses TRBV7-8 with TRBJ2-3, with TRBD2 matching over 14 bases. The CDR3 covers 16 residues. Per germline, CDR1 SGHVS and CDR2 FQNEAQ. Germline trimming cut 4 bases from V and 2 bases from J; bases unmatched to any gene: 2. The CDR3 here is CASSWGLAGDTDTQYF. DNA of the CDR3: TGTGCCAGCAGCTGGGGACTAGCGGGAGACACAGATACGCAGTATTTT.

The chain couples TRBV6-5 to TRBJ2-1, with D uncertain. The length of the CDR3 is 12 residues. Germline CDR1 MNHEY, CDR2 SVGAGI. V lost 2 bases and J 7 bases, leaving 6 bases between the germline ends. CDR3 amino acids: CASSYPNNEQFF. In DNA form, the CDR3 reads TGTGCCAGCAGTTACCCTAATAATGAGCAGTTCTTC.

The chain employs TRBV11-2 and TRBJ1-6; possibly TRBD1 for D (6 bases). Trimming removed 6 bases at V and 10 bases at J, with 16 bases between. The CDR3 is made up of 14 amino acids. Germline V lookup: CDR1 SGHAT, CDR2 FQNNGV. The CDR3 DNA reads TGTGCCAGCAGTTTTAGACAGGACCACTCACCCCTCCACTTT. Its protein product is CASSFRQDHSPLHF. Combining the CDR3 with reference TRBV11-2 and TRBJ1-6 gives the whole variable domain EAGVAQSPRYKIIEKRQSVAFWCNPISGHATLYWYQQILGQGPKLLIQFQNNGVVDDSQLPKDRFSAERLKGVDSTLKIQPAKLEDSAVYLCASSFRQDHSPLHFGNGTRLTVT.

The genes are TRBV27 and TRBJ2-7; the match to TRBD2 covers 15 bases. The CDR3 spans 16 residues. Germline lookup yields CDR1 MNHEY and CDR2 SMNVEV (reference sequence). The V gene end was trimmed by 3 bases and the J gene end by 5 bases; junction bases not matched to a gene: 5. The CDR3 coding sequence is TGTGCCAGCAGTTTCGGACTAGCGGGAGGGATCGACGAGCAGTACTTC. Its protein product is CASSFGLAGGIDEQYF.

This chain joins TRBV5-1 and TRBJ1-3; TRBD1 agrees at 10 bases. The CDR3 sequence is 15 residues long. Germline V gene data show CDR1 as SGHRS and CDR2 as YFSETQ. V lost 4 bases, J lost 2 bases, and 3 bases stayed unmatched. CDR3 region: CASSRDRGTGNTIYF. CDR3 in DNA: TGCGCCAGCAGCCGGGACAGGGGAACTGGAAACACCATATATTTT.

V gene TRBV6-5 combines with J gene TRBJ1-1; D not resolved. The CDR3 spans 13 residues. CDR1 is MNHEY and CDR2 is SVGAGI in the germline V gene. V gave up 6 bases and J gave up 1 base, with 9 bases separating them. The CDR3 nucleotides read TGTGCCAGCAGCTCAGTGGCGAACACTGAAGCTTTCTTT. Protein sequence: CASSSVANTEAFF.

This clone showed up just a few times. The chain employs TRBV2 and TRBJ1-1, with D perhaps matching TRBD1 (5 bases). Between the trimmed V and J ends, which lost 4 bases and 0 bases, there was a span of 12 bases. Per germline, CDR1 SNHLY and CDR2 FYNNEI. The CDR3 runs to 15 residues. In DNA, the CDR3 is TGTGCCAGCAGTGCCGAGACAGCGATGAACACTGAAGCTTTCTTT. Its translation: CASSAETAMNTEAFF.

This chain connects TRBV28 to TRBJ2-2; no clear D. Per the germline V gene, CDR1 is MDHEN and CDR2 is SYDVKM. The CDR3 has 15 residues. V was shortened by 2 bases and J by 4 bases, with 11 bases between the two germline ends. The CDR3 nucleotides read TGTGCCAGCAGTTTAACCGCATTCGGCACCGGGGAGCTGTTTTTT. Encoded protein: CASSLTAFGTGELFF. Using reference TRBV28 and TRBJ2-2 for the parts outside the CDR3, the full variable domain is DVKVTQSSRYLVKRTGEKVFLECVQDMDHENMFWYRQDPGLGLRLIYFSYDVKMKEKGDIPEGYSVSREKKERFSLILESASTNQTSMYLCASSLTAFGTGELFFGEGSRLTVL.

This sequence joins TRBV4-1 and TRBJ1-1, with 7 bases matching TRBD1. Trimming took 0 bases from V and 8 from J; bases not matched to a gene: 9. CDR1 and CDR2 (germline): MGHRA, YSYEKL. CDR3 length: 15 amino acids. The CDR3 DNA reads TGCGCCAGCAGCCAAGAGAGGGTTCAGGGGGAGGAAGCTTTCTTT. This gives the protein CASSQERVQGEEAFF.

CDR3 in amino acids: CASTGGGVGVGGYTF. The CDR3 nucleotides read TGTGCCAGTACTGGAGGGGGGGTAGGAGTAGGTGGCTACACCTTC. The genes are TRBV19 and TRBJ1-2; tentatively, D is TRBD1 (6 bases). Trimming stripped 7 bases from V and 7 bases from J, with 22 bases between. The length of the CDR3 is 15 residues. CDR1 and CDR2 (germline): LNHDA, SQIVND (reference sequence).

The rearrangement uses TRBV25-1 and TRBJ1-1; D may be TRBD1 (6 bases). CDR3 length: 13 amino acids. Germline loops: CDR1 MGHDK, CDR2 SYGVNS. V lost 5 bases to trimming and J lost 6 bases, with 13 bases between them. The CDR3 coding sequence is TGTGCCAGCAGTCGAGGGGGAGTACCTGAAGCTTTCTTT. Residues: CASSRGGVPEAFF.

The chain uses TRBV4-2 and TRBJ2-1; the D gene is possibly TRBD2 (6 bases). This CDR3 has 12 amino acids. V dropped 4 bases and J dropped 6 bases, with 7 bases sitting between them. The V gene's germline CDR1 is LGHNA and CDR2 YNFKEQ. The DNA for the CDR3 is TGTGCCAGCAGCCTGACTAGCAATGAGCAGTTCTTC. Encoded protein: CASSLTSNEQFF.

The J gene is TRBJ2-3, the V gene TRBV7-9, with D perhaps matching TRBD2 (5 bases). CDR3 length: 16 residues. Trimming took off 5 bases at V and 2 bases at J, with 17 bases between the two ends. Germline CDR1 SEHNR, CDR2 FQNEAQ (reference sequence). The CDR3 region is CASSLSPGTNTDTQYF. The CDR3 region has the DNA TGTGCCAGCAGCCTAAGCCCGGGAACCAACACAGATACGCAGTATTTT.

The rearrangement links TRBV5-1 to TRBJ2-7, with 8 bases identical to TRBD1. V gave up 3 bases and J gave up 6 bases; unmatched junction bases: 5. The germline gives CDR1 SGHRS, CDR2 YFSETQ. The length of the CDR3 is 13 residues. The CDR3 DNA sequence: TGCGCCAGCAGCTGGACACAGGGGGGCGAGCAGTACTTC. It yields the protein CASSWTQGGEQYF.

As for this clone: The final CDR3 position lacks the conserved phenylalanine or tryptophan, pointing to a likely read error. No DNA is shown, since the ends of the CDR3 on it are uncertain; the CDR3 is the one TCRdb lists. This rearrangement joins TRBV6-5 to TRBJ1-1. The germline CDR1 and CDR2 sequences are MNHEY and SVGAGI. The CDR3 comprises 9 residues, both ends counted. This CDR3 is CASSEAGGV.